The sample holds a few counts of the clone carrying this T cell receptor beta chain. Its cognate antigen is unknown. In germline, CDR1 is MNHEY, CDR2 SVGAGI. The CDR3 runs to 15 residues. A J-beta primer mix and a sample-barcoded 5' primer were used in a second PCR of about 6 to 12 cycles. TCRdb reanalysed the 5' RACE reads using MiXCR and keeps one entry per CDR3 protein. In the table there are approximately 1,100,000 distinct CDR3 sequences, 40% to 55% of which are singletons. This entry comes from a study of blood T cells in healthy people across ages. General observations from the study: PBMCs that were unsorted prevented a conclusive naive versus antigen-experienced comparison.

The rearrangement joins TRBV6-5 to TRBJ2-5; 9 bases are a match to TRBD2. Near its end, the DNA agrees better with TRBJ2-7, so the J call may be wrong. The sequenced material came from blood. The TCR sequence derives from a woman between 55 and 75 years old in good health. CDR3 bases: TGTGCCAGCAAAGTTATGTTAGCGGGAGAAGGCGAGCAGTACTTC. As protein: CASKVMLAGEGEQYF.